This record covers a single T cell receptor beta chain. Its antigen is as yet unknown. The record originates from a study of blood T cells in healthy people across ages. Combining a sample-barcoded 5' primer with a J-beta primer mix, a second PCR ran for about 7 to 11 cycles. With 12 random nucleotides, a template-switch adaptor tagged each individual cDNA molecule. TCRdb reprocessed the 5' RACE reads via MiXCR and lists one record per CDR3 protein. The data contain around 1.7 million distinct CDR3 sequences, under 30% of them singletons. Whenever a sample was processed, at least 7 million PBMCs were isolated. Broader study findings: From one million sequenced T cells, diversity estimates were lower bounds.

Germline lookup yields CDR1 MNHEY and CDR2 SVGAGI. This CDR3 region has 15 residues. V lost 4 bases and J lost 0, with 7 bases in between. Source material: blood. This TCR derives from a woman aged 25 to 39 in good health. The chain carries TRBV6-5 and TRBJ1-6; no definite D call. CDR3: CASSLGISYNSPLHF. The CDR3 coding sequence is TGTGCCAGCAGTTTGGGGATCTCCTATAATTCACCCCTCCACTTT.